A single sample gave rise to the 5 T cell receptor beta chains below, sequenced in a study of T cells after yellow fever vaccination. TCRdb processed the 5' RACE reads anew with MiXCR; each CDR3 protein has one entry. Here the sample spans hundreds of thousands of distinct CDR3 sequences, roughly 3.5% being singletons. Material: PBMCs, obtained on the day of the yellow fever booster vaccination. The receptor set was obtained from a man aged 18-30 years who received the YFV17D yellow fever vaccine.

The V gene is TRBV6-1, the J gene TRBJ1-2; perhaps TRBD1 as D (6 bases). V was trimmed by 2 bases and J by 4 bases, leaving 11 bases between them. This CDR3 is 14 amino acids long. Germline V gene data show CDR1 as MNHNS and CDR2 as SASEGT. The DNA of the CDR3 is TGTGCCAGCAGTGAAACAGGGCGCTCCTATGGCTACACCTTC. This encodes CASSETGRSYGYTF.

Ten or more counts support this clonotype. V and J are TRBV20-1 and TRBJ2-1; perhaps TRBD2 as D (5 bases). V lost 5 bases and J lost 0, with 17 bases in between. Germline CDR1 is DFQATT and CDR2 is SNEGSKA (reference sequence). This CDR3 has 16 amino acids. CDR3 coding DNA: TGCAGTGCTCCCCGGGGAGCTCTAACCTCCTACAATGAGCAGTTCTTC. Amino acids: CSAPRGALTSYNEQFF.

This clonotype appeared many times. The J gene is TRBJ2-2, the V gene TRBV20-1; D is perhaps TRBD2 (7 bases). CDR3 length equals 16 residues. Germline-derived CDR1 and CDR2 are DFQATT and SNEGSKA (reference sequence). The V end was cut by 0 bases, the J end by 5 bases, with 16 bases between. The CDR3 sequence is CSAREPLGGVTGELFF. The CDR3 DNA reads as TGCAGTGCTAGAGAACCTTTAGGGGGGGTGACCGGGGAGCTGTTTTTT.

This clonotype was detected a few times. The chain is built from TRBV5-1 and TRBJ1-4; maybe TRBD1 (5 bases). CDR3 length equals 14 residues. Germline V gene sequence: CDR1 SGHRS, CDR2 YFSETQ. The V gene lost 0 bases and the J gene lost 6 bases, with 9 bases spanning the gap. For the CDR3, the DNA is TGCGCCAGCAGCTTGGGTGCGACAGATGAAAAACTGTTTTTT. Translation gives CASSLGATDEKLFF.

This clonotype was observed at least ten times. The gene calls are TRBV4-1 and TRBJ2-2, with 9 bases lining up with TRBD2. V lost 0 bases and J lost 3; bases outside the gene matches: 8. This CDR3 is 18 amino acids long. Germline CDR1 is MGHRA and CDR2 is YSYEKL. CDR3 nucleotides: TGCGCCAGCAGCCAAGATGGAGGGCGGGGGGGCTACACCGGGGAGCTGTTTTTT. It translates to CASSQDGGRGGYTGELFF.